Following are 26 T cell receptor beta chains from one sample sequenced in a study of identifying expanded T cells in peripheral blood. The method was immunoSEQ multiplex PCR; TCRdb's version includes in-frame clones alone and lacks a portion of them. This table holds under 150,000 clones, around 88% found once. Material for sequencing was blood. The origin of the receptors is a person aged 18-69 years in good health.

This sequence joins TRBV9 and TRBJ2-7; 8 nucleotides line up with TRBD1. The trim removed 4 bases at V and 0 bases at J, leaving 6 bases unmatched. CDR3 length equals 15 residues. The germline V gene has CDR1 SGDLS and CDR2 YYNGEE. In nucleotides, the CDR3 is TGTGCCAGCAGCTTGACAGGGGACAACTCCTACGAGCAGTACTTC. Encoded protein: CASSLTGDNSYEQYF.

The chain employs TRBV28 and TRBJ2-7; the D gene could be TRBD1 or TRBD2 (5 bases each). V was trimmed by 5 bases and J by 7 bases, leaving 21 bases between them. From germline, CDR1 is MDHEN and CDR2 SYDVKM. The CDR3 is 15 amino acids. The CDR3 loop is CASSLAGTAVSEQYF. In DNA, the CDR3 is TGTGCCAGCAGTCTAGCCGGGACGGCGGTTTCGGAGCAGTACTTC.

The genes are TRBV5-1 and TRBJ2-3, with TRBD2 matching over 11 bases. The CDR3 runs 16 residues. Germline V gene sequence: CDR1 SGHRS, CDR2 YFSETQ. The V segment lost 4 bases and the J segment 3 bases; nucleotides outside the gene matches: 7. CDR3 DNA sequence: TGCGCCAGCAGCCCCGGACTAGCGGGCCCTACAGATACGCAGTATTTT. Translating it yields CASSPGLAGPTDTQYF.

The J gene is TRBJ2-3, the V gene TRBV5-4; TRBD2 matches 8 bases. CDR1 and CDR2 (germline): SGHNT, YYREEE (reference sequence). The CDR3 extends over 16 amino acids. The J segment lost 1 base and the V segment lost 2 bases, leaving 6 bases of the junction unmatched. CDR3 sequence reads: CASSFLAGRGTDTQYF. For the CDR3, the DNA is TGTGCCAGCAGCTTCTTAGCGGGGCGGGGCACAGATACGCAGTATTTT.

The chain employs TRBV5-6 and TRBJ1-1; possible D gene TRBD1, 5 bases. Germline-derived CDR1 and CDR2 are SGHDT and YYEEEE. V dropped 1 base and J dropped 4 bases, with 17 bases sitting between them. The CDR3 length is 16 residues. As DNA, the CDR3 is TGTGCCAGCAGCTTGCGGGGCTCGGGTTTAGGCACTGAAGCTTTCTTT. It codes for CASSLRGSGLGTEAFF.

This rearrangement joins TRBV19 to TRBJ1-2; 10 nucleotides line up with TRBD1. The CDR3 spans 16 residues. Germline CDR1 LNHDA, CDR2 SQIVND (reference sequence). After removal of 7 bases from V and 4 bases from J, the junction contained 12 bases not matched to a gene. As DNA, the CDR3 is TGTGCCAGTAACGATGGGGCGGGACAGGGGAGCTATGGCTACACCTTC. It codes for CASNDGAGQGSYGYTF.

The V and J genes are TRBV7-9 and TRBJ2-7; TRBD2 matches at 13 bases. Germline V gives CDR1 SEHNR, CDR2 FQNEAQ (reference sequence). This CDR3 comprises 13 residues. V was pared by 10 bases and J by 4 bases, with 4 bases of the junction left unmatched. The CDR3 loop is CATGLAGVYEQYF. DNA for the CDR3: TGTGCCACCGGACTAGCGGGAGTGTACGAGCAGTACTTC.

The rearrangement joins TRBV2 to TRBJ1-4; unclear D gene. V lost 3 bases and J lost 0, with 5 bases in between. Germline CDR1 and CDR2: SNHLY and FYNNEI. This CDR3 region has 14 residues. The DNA for the CDR3 is TGTGCCAGCAGTGACACACCAACTAATGAAAAACTGTTTTTT. Its translation: CASSDTPTNEKLFF.

This chain links TRBV7-9 with TRBJ2-3, with D uncertain. The V and J ends lost 4 bases and 5 bases respectively, with 13 bases between them. The CDR3 totals 14 residues. Germline V gene data show CDR1 as SEHNR and CDR2 as FQNEAQ (reference sequence). The CDR3 DNA is TGTGCCAGCAGCTCCACTACAGAATTAGATACGCAGTATTTT. Its translation: CASSSTTELDTQYF.

The chain uses TRBV6-6 and TRBJ2-7; weak D call: TRBD2 (6 bases). V shed 5 bases and J shed 2 bases, with 10 bases lying between them. The CDR3 is 13 residues long. Germline CDR1 reads MNHNY; CDR2 reads SVGAGI (reference sequence). The DNA for the CDR3 is TGTGCCAGCAGTGCCGGGGGTACCTACGAGCAGTACTTC. It specifies CASSAGGTYEQYF.

The sample holds a few counts of this clone. V gene TRBV28 combines with J gene TRBJ1-3; D gene unclear. Per germline, CDR1 MDHEN and CDR2 SYDVKM. CDR3 length equals 11 residues. CDR3 bases: TGTGCTAGTACTGGTGGAAACACCATATATTTT. It encodes CASTGGNTIYF.

The chain employs TRBV10-1 and TRBJ2-7; D gene uncertain. The germline gives CDR1 WNHNN, CDR2 SYGVQD (reference sequence). The CDR3 extends over 12 amino acids. V was shortened by 2 bases and J by 4 bases, with 6 bases between the two germline ends. CDR3 protein: CASSETRYEQYF. In DNA form, the CDR3 reads TGCGCCAGCAGTGAGACCCGGTACGAGCAGTACTTC.

The chain is built from TRBV10-3 and TRBJ2-1; 11 bases agree with TRBD2. The CDR3 is 16 amino acids. The germline gives CDR1 ENHRY, CDR2 SYGVKD. J was trimmed by 7 bases and V by 2 bases; bases with no gene match: 7. The CDR3 loop is CAISEEVLAGVNEQFF. The CDR3 coding sequence is TGTGCCATCAGTGAGGAGGTACTAGCGGGAGTTAATGAGCAGTTCTTC.

The J gene is TRBJ1-2, the V gene TRBV28; no clear D gene. V lost 5 bases and J lost 0, with 13 bases in between. CDR1 and CDR2 (germline): MDHEN, SYDVKM. The CDR3 spans 15 residues. In DNA, the CDR3 is TGTGCCAGCAGTGGGGAAGGCGTAGCTAACTATGGCTACACCTTC. Translated: CASSGEGVANYGYTF.

CDR3 region: CATSRRTSGRQETQYF. The CDR3 DNA reads TGTGCCACCAGCAGGAGGACTAGCGGGAGACAAGAGACCCAGTACTTC. The chain uses TRBV15 and TRBJ2-5, with 13 bases fitting TRBD2. This CDR3 is built from 16 residues. After removal of 3 bases from V and 2 bases from J, the junction contained 3 bases not matched to a gene. Germline loops: CDR1 LNHNV, CDR2 YYDKDF (reference sequence). The full variable domain, with the rest looked up from reference TRBV15 and TRBJ2-5, is DAMVIQNPRYQVTQFGKPVTLSCSQTLNHNVMYWYQQKSSQAPKLLFHYYDKDFNNEADTPDNFQSRRPNTSFCFLDIRSPGLGDTAMYLCATSRRTSGRQETQYFGPGTRLLVL.

This clone has just a few counts. V gene TRBV6-1 combines with J gene TRBJ1-3; D remains ambiguous. The length of the CDR3 is 16 residues. Germline V gene data show CDR1 as MNHNS and CDR2 as SASEGT. Deletions cut 4 bases from V and 0 bases from J, with 13 bases between. The CDR3 sequence is CASSALGSSSGNTIYF. The CDR3, as DNA: TGTGCCAGCAGTGCCCTCGGGAGCAGCTCTGGAAACACCATATATTTT.

The rearrangement uses TRBV18 and TRBJ2-7; weak D call: TRBD2 (6 bases). CDR1 and CDR2 (germline): KGHSH, LQKENI. Trimming took 4 bases from V and 0 from J, leaving 16 bases between them. This CDR3 region has 16 residues. DNA of the CDR3: TGTGCCAGCTCACAGGGAGGTTTAGCTCACTCCTACGAGCAGTACTTC. This translates into CASSQGGLAHSYEQYF.

This chain links TRBV5-6 with TRBJ2-3; TRBD2 agrees at 10 bases. In germline, CDR1 is SGHDT, CDR2 YYEEEE. The V segment lost 4 bases and the J segment 2 bases; nucleotides outside the gene matches: 10. This CDR3 region has 17 residues. CDR3 in DNA: TGTGCCAGCAGCCTCGGAGTAGCGGGAGGATACACAGATACGCAGTATTTT. This encodes CASSLGVAGGYTDTQYF.

V gene TRBV29-1 combines with J gene TRBJ1-1; 7 nucleotides match TRBD1. The length of the CDR3 is 12 residues. Germline V gives CDR1 SQVTM, CDR2 ANQGSEA. J gave up 5 bases and V 8 bases, and 8 bases lay outside the gene matches. DNA of the CDR3: TGCAGCCCCGACAGGGTTTGGACTGAAGCTTTCTTT. It encodes CSPDRVWTEAFF.

The chain couples TRBV19 to TRBJ1-2; 7 nucleotides match TRBD1. The V segment lost 5 bases and the J segment 8 bases; nucleotides outside the gene matches: 14. Germline V gene lookup returns CDR1 LNHDA and CDR2 SQIVND (reference sequence). This CDR3 comprises 15 residues. As DNA, the CDR3 is TGTGCCAGTAGTTCCCAATCGACAGGGATGAGGGGCTACACCTTC. Protein: CASSSQSTGMRGYTF.

The chain is built from TRBV28 and TRBJ2-7; D is unclear. Germline lookup yields CDR1 MDHEN and CDR2 SYDVKM. V shed 5 bases and J shed 0 bases, with 11 bases lying between them. CDR3 length equals 14 residues. CDR3 loop: CASSDGSRSYEQYF. In DNA form, the CDR3 reads TGTGCCAGCAGTGACGGTTCCCGCTCCTACGAGCAGTACTTC.

The rearrangement joins TRBV6-1 to TRBJ2-7; a weak D match, TRBD1 (8 bases). The germline V and J ends were trimmed by 6 bases and 1 base, with 13 bases remaining between them. Germline CDR1 reads MNHNS; CDR2 reads SASEGT. This CDR3 region has 14 residues. The CDR3 coding sequence is TGTGCCAGCAGGCCACAGGGGGGGTCCTACGAGCAGTACTTC. Translation gives CASRPQGGSYEQYF.

The chain employs TRBV18 and TRBJ2-7, with D perhaps being TRBD1 or TRBD2 (5 bases each). The V gene lost 0 bases and the J gene lost 0 bases, with 12 bases spanning the gap. The length of the CDR3 is 16 residues. CDR1 and CDR2 (germline): KGHSH, LQKENI. The CDR3 sequence is CASSPPGPLYSYEQYF. The CDR3 coding sequence is TGTGCCAGCTCACCACCGGGACCGTTATACTCCTACGAGCAGTACTTC.

This clone qualifies as large (0.1 to 1%). The same CDR3 is also encoded by other DNA sequences in this sample. The chain employs TRBV6-5 and TRBJ1-2; 7 bases agree with TRBD1. V was pared by 0 bases and J by 5 bases, with 6 bases of the junction left unmatched. CDR1 is MNHEY, CDR2 SVGAGI, per germline. The CDR3 consists of 15 residues. CDR3 nucleotides: TGTGCCAGCAGTTACTCCCCGGACAGGACTTATGGCTACACCTTC. Translation gives CASSYSPDRTYGYTF.

The gene calls are TRBV6-6 and TRBJ2-5; D call uncertain. This CDR3 spans 11 amino acids. The ends were cut back, 2 bases at V and 5 bases at J, with 3 bases in the middle. Germline loops: CDR1 MNHNY, CDR2 SVGAGI (reference sequence). The CDR3, as DNA: TGTGCCAGCAGTTACGGGGAGACCCAGTACTTC. Translation: CASSYGETQYF.

This clone was detected only once. The chain carries TRBV19 and TRBJ2-3, with 8 bases lining up with TRBD2. V shed 5 bases and J 6 bases; nucleotides not matched to a gene: 13. This CDR3 is 16 amino acids long. Germline CDR1 is LNHDA and CDR2 is SQIVND (reference sequence). The CDR3 spells CASSFAGGYRADTQYF. CDR3 DNA sequence: TGTGCCAGTAGTTTTGCGGGAGGCTACCGGGCGGATACGCAGTATTTT.